This entry lists 28 T cell receptor beta chains sequenced from one sample in a study of identical twins. TCRdb recomputed calls from the 5' RACE reads with MiXCR, one row per CDR3 protein. The table records 1.5 million to 2 million distinct CDR3 sequences, roughly 35% of them present only once. The specimen was cord blood. These receptors originate from a newborn girl in good health.

In its sample, this clonotype was seen many times. CDR3 sequence: CASKYLAASTDTQYF. In DNA, the CDR3 is TGTGCCAGCAAGTATCTAGCGGCTAGCACAGATACGCAGTATTTT. V is TRBV6-6 and J is TRBJ2-3; the match to TRBD2 covers 7 bases. The J segment lost 0 bases and the V segment lost 7 bases, leaving 7 bases of the junction unmatched. The CDR3 runs 15 residues. CDR1 MNHNY and CDR2 SVGAGI come from the germline V gene (reference sequence).

The V and J genes are TRBV27 and TRBJ2-3, with 9 bases lining up with TRBD2. The CDR3 has 17 amino acids. Germline CDR1 MNHEY, CDR2 SMNVEV (reference sequence). V lost 5 bases, J lost 5 bases, and 14 bases stayed unmatched. CDR3 DNA sequence: TGTGCCAGCAGTCCGGGACTAGCAGCCGCTCTGGTAGATACGCAGTATTTT. Translating gives CASSPGLAAALVDTQYF.

This clonotype occurred a few times. The rearrangement uses TRBV28 and TRBJ2-4, with TRBD1 identical over 10 bases. The closer fit of TRBJ2-7 to the DNA end suggests the J call may be wrong. The V gene's germline CDR1 is MDHEN and CDR2 SYDVKM. This CDR3 contains 14 residues. CDR3 loop: CASSGGQGHDEQYF. CDR3 coding DNA: TGTGCCAGCAGTGGGGGACAGGGGCATGACGAGCAGTACTTC.

This chain joins TRBV20-1 and TRBJ2-4; maybe TRBD1 (6 bases). Germline lookup yields CDR1 DFQATT and CDR2 SNEGSKA (reference sequence). V was cut by 3 bases and J by 13 bases, with 19 bases left in between. The CDR3 has 13 residues. CDR3 bases: TGCAGTGCTAGTAAAGGACAGCCCAATGAGCAGTACTTC. It yields the protein CSASKGQPNEQYF.

The chain uses TRBV14 and TRBJ1-2; D remains ambiguous. CDR3 length: 15 amino acids. Trimming shortened V by 1 base and J by 5 bases, and 14 bases separated the two germline ends. Germline V gene data show CDR1 as SGHDN and CDR2 as FVKESK. In DNA, the CDR3 is TGTGCCAGCAGCCAAGTACCGGGAGAAGGGTATGGCTACACCTTC. It yields the protein CASSQVPGEGYGYTF.

In this sample, this clonotype turned up once. The CDR3 is CASSVASRTAYGYTF. As DNA, the CDR3 is TGTGCCAGCAGCGTCGCTTCCCGGACAGCCTATGGCTACACCTTC. V is TRBV9 and J is TRBJ1-2, with a weak D call TRBD1 (6 bases). Trimming cost V 2 bases and J 4 bases, with 15 bases left between them. This CDR3 region has 15 residues. CDR1 is SGDLS and CDR2 is YYNGEE in the germline V gene.

CDR3 loop: CASSDRVGNSPLHF. The CDR3 DNA sequence: TGTGCCAGCTCGGACAGGGTGGGTAATTCACCCCTCCACTTT. The rearrangement joins TRBV18 to TRBJ1-6, with 8 bases fitting TRBD1. V shed 6 bases and J 6 bases; nucleotides not matched to a gene: 4. CDR1 is KGHSH and CDR2 is LQKENI in the germline V gene. The CDR3 is made up of 14 amino acids.

This clonotype has only a few counts. The chain joins TRBV9 to TRBJ2-1, with 11 bases aligning to TRBD2. The CDR3 extends over 16 amino acids. Per the germline V gene, CDR1 is SGDLS and CDR2 is YYNGEE. The ends lost 3 bases at V and 7 bases at J; junction bases unmatched: 9. The CDR3 nucleotides read TGTGCCAGCAGCGCCCGACTAGCGGGGAGTTGGAATGAGCAGTTCTTC. Amino acid sequence: CASSARLAGSWNEQFF.

This clonotype was observed a few times. The rearrangement joins TRBV6-1 to TRBJ2-7; D not certain. The J call may be in error: the DNA end matches TRBJ2-4 better. Germline CDR1 is MNHNS and CDR2 is SASEGT. The CDR3 is made up of 18 amino acids. DNA for the CDR3: TGTGCCAGCAGGACACTCCCTGGGGTGGCAATAACCAAAAACATTCAGTACTTC. Protein product: CASRTLPGVAITKNIQYF.

The V and J genes are TRBV5-1 and TRBJ2-2; no clear D gene. Trimming shortened V by 2 bases and J by 4 bases, and 6 bases separated the two germline ends. CDR1 SGHRS and CDR2 YFSETQ come from the germline V gene. This CDR3 has 13 amino acids. The CDR3 nucleotides are TGCGCCAGCAGCTTTGTGGTCACCGGGGAGCTGTTTTTT. It yields the protein CASSFVVTGELFF.

This clonotype was observed a few times. The chain uses TRBV3-1 and TRBJ1-2, with TRBD1 as a possible D gene (6 bases). The CDR3 runs 16 residues. Trimming took 0 bases from V and 0 from J, leaving 11 bases between them. In germline, CDR1 is LGHDT, CDR2 YNNKEL (reference sequence). The CDR3 is CASSQDPRGANYGYTF. The CDR3 DNA reads as TGTGCCAGCAGCCAAGATCCGAGGGGGGCTAACTATGGCTACACCTTC.

V gene TRBV4-1 combines with J gene TRBJ2-7; possible D gene TRBD1, 6 bases. The CDR3 runs to 16 residues. V gave up 0 bases and J gave up 3 bases, with 15 bases separating them. Germline values: CDR1 MGHRA, CDR2 YSYEKL. The DNA of the CDR3 is TGCGCCAGCAGCCAAGATTCTGCAGGGGCGAACTACGAGCAGTACTTC. It is translated as CASSQDSAGANYEQYF.

This clonotype was recorded a few times. The gene calls are TRBV4-2 and TRBJ2-3, with D possibly being TRBD2 (6 bases). The CDR3 length is 16 residues. Trimming took off 1 base at V and 5 bases at J, with 16 bases between the two ends. Per the germline V gene, CDR1 is LGHNA and CDR2 is YNFKEQ. This chain's CDR3 is CASSQGSGRGKDTQYF. In nucleotides, the CDR3 is TGTGCCAGCAGCCAAGGTAGCGGCCGAGGAAAAGATACGCAGTATTTT.

A few counts support this clonotype. The chain uses TRBV19 and TRBJ1-2; 7 bases are shared with TRBD1. The CDR3 sequence is 14 residues long. CDR1 and CDR2 (germline): LNHDA, SQIVND (reference sequence). The V and J ends lost 6 bases and 4 bases, in that order; junction bases with no gene match: 8. CDR3 nucleotide sequence: TGTGCCAGTAGCCGGGACAGCCTCCTCTATGGCTACACCTTC. This encodes CASSRDSLLYGYTF.

This clonotype was counted between two and nine times. The chain employs TRBV20-1 and TRBJ1-6, with no clear D. The CDR3 runs to 13 residues. V lost 6 bases and J lost 6, with 12 bases in between. The germline V gene encodes CDR1 DFQATT and CDR2 SNEGSKA (reference sequence). DNA for the CDR3: TGCAGTGCCCCGACTGACTCTAATTCACCCCTCCACTTT. As protein: CSAPTDSNSPLHF.

This clonotype was detected a few times. The gene calls are TRBV20-1 and TRBJ2-7; D not resolved. Germline-derived CDR1 and CDR2 are DFQATT and SNEGSKA (reference sequence). CDR3 length: 15 residues. V was shortened by 3 bases and J by 8 bases, with 23 bases between the two germline ends. The DNA for the CDR3 is TGCAGTGCTAGCAGCGCGCAGGTATTTTCAAAACAGCAGTACTTC. It encodes CSASSAQVFSKQQYF.

CDR3 sequence reads: CASRKGTRRNQPQHF. CDR3 coding DNA: TGTGCCAGCAGGAAGGGTACGAGGCGCAATCAGCCCCAGCATTTT. V and J are TRBV27 and TRBJ1-5; D is unclear. Germline V lookup: CDR1 MNHEY, CDR2 SMNVEV (reference sequence). This CDR3 spans 15 amino acids. V was clipped by 6 bases and J by 2 bases, with 14 bases between them.

This clonotype was seen only a few times. V is TRBV5-1 and J is TRBJ2-7; possibly TRBD2 for D (6 bases). The J call is uncertain, as TRBJ2-5 better fits the DNA end. In germline, CDR1 is SGHRS, CDR2 YFSETQ. The CDR3 covers 14 residues. In nucleotides, the CDR3 is TGCGCCAGCAGCTTGGCGGGGACTCTCGAGACCCAGTACTTC. Translation gives CASSLAGTLETQYF.

This sequence joins TRBV28 and TRBJ2-7; 7 positions agree with TRBD1. This CDR3 is 15 amino acids long. Germline CDR1 reads MDHEN; CDR2 reads SYDVKM. V lost 3 bases to trimming and J lost 4 bases; unmatched junction nucleotides: 9. CDR3 sequence: CASSFPRGSGYEQYF. The DNA for the CDR3 is TGTGCCAGCAGTTTCCCCAGGGGGTCTGGTTACGAGCAGTACTTC. The whole variable domain, remainder taken from reference TRBV28 and TRBJ2-7, is DVKVTQSSRYLVKRTGEKVFLECVQDMDHENMFWYRQDPGLGLRLIYFSYDVKMKEKGDIPEGYSVSREKKERFSLILESASTNQTSMYLCASSFPRGSGYEQYFGPGTRLTVT.

A word on this clonotype: A much larger clone differs from this one at a single base, so this may be a read error. The chain links TRBV6-2 or TRBV6-3 to TRBJ2-1, with D uncertain. The CDR3 length is 16 residues. The V gene lost 2 bases and the J gene lost 7 bases, with 18 bases spanning the gap. Germline values: CDR1 MNHEY, CDR2 SVGEGT. CDR3 sequence: CASSYPIAYRPNEQFF. DNA of the CDR3: TGTGCCAGCAGTTACCCAATTGCCTATAGGCCTAATGAGCAGTTCTTC.

With regard to this clonotype: The germline gene is not matched at one end of the junction; a read error may be the cause. The chain employs TRBV27 and TRBJ1-6, with D tentatively TRBD1 (6 bases). Germline V CDR1 and CDR2: MNHEY, SMNVEV (reference sequence). The CDR3 has 15 amino acids. The CDR3 sequence is CASSFINSQGVPPHF. CDR3 DNA sequence: TGTGCCAGCAGTTTCATCAACTCACAGGGTGTACCCCCCCACTTT.

In regard to this clonotype: With a much larger clone just one base away, this may be a read error. This chain connects TRBV10-3 to TRBJ2-3; TRBD1 matches 7 bases. The CDR3 is 14 amino acids. After removal of 10 bases from V and 1 base from J, the junction contained 8 bases not matched to a gene. Germline CDR1 reads ENHRY; CDR2 reads SYGVKD. DNA of the CDR3: TGTGCCACCGGGACAGATAGAGGCACAGATACGCAGTATTTT. Translating it yields CATGTDRGTDTQYF.

A few counts support this clonotype. The CDR3 bases are TGCAGTGCTAAACGGGGGACTGAAGCTTTCTTT. Its translation: CSAKRGTEAFF. J is TRBJ1-1 and V is TRBV20-1; TRBD1 is a possible D gene (5 bases). CDR1 DFQATT and CDR2 SNEGSKA come from the germline V gene (reference sequence). The CDR3 consists of 11 residues. Trimming took 4 bases from V and 5 from J, leaving 8 bases between them.

V is TRBV7-2 and J is TRBJ2-7; tentatively, D is TRBD2 (6 bases). V was pared by 0 bases and J by 3 bases, with 9 bases between. The CDR3 sequence is 14 residues long. CDR1 and CDR2 from the germline V gene are SGHTA and FQGNSA. DNA for the CDR3: TGTGCCAGCAGCTTAGCGGAGGGGCGCTACGAGCAGTACTTC. Translated: CASSLAEGRYEQYF. Drawing the rest from reference TRBV7-2 and TRBJ2-7, the complete variable domain is GAGVSQSPSNKVTEKGKDVELRCDPISGHTALYWYRQSLGQGLEFLIYFQGNSAPDKSGLPSDRFSAERTGGSVSTLTIQRTQQEDSAVYLCASSLAEGRYEQYFGPGTRLTVT.

This clonotype was seen only a few times. This chain connects TRBV12-3 or TRBV12-4 to TRBJ2-7; 9 bases fit TRBD2. The CDR3 runs 14 residues. V lost 3 bases, J lost 7 bases, and 7 bases stayed unmatched. The CDR3 is CASSLREGLNEQYF. The CDR3 DNA sequence: TGTGCCAGCAGTTTGCGGGAGGGCCTAAATGAGCAGTACTTC.

In its sample, this clonotype was seen a few times. The CDR3, as DNA: TGTGCCAGCAGTGTCCCCACTAGCGGGGCCTACGAGCAGTACTTC. Translating it yields CASSVPTSGAYEQYF. The chain joins TRBV25-1 to TRBJ2-5; 10 positions agree with TRBD2. The end of the DNA aligns better with TRBJ2-7, so the J call may be wrong. The CDR3 runs to 15 residues. Per the germline V gene, CDR1 is MGHDK and CDR2 is SYGVNS.

The table lists this clonotype with a few counts. The chain uses TRBV27 and TRBJ2-7, with unresolved D. The CDR3 is 14 residues long. Germline CDR1 MNHEY, CDR2 SMNVEV (reference sequence). Deletions cut 8 bases from V and 0 bases from J, with 14 bases between. The CDR3 reads CASRAETRSYEQYF. CDR3 in DNA: TGTGCCAGCCGGGCGGAGACTCGCTCCTACGAGCAGTACTTC.

This clonotype was observed a handful of times. The chain links TRBV4-2 to TRBJ2-5, with no clear D. Trimming shortened V by 4 bases and J by 5 bases, and 17 bases separated the two germline ends. The germline CDR1 and CDR2 sequences are LGHNA and YNFKEQ. CDR3 length equals 15 residues. The CDR3 region has the DNA TGTGCCAGCAGCCCCTGGACGGGTTTAGGGGAGACCCAGTACTTC. It codes for CASSPWTGLGETQYF.